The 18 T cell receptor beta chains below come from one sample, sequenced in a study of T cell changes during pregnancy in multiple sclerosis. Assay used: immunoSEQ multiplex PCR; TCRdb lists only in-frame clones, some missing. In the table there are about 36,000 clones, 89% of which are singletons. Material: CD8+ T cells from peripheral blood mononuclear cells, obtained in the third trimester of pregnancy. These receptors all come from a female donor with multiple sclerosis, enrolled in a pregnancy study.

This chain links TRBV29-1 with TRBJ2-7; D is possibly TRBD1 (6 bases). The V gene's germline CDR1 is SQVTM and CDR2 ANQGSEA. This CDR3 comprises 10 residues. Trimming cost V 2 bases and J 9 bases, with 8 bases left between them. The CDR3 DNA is TGCAGCGTTGAAAGAGGGGGGCAGTACTTC. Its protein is CSVERGGQYF.

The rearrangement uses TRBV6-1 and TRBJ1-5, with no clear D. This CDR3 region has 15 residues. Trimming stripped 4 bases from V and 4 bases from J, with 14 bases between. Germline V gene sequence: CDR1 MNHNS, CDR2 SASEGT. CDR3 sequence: CASSVGPTSNQPQHF. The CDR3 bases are TGTGCCAGCAGTGTTGGCCCGACTTCTAATCAGCCCCAGCATTTT.

Here the CDR3 DNA reads TGCGCCAGCAGCTTTTGGCGGGAGCAGCCCGTCAATGAGCAGTTCTTC. Translating gives CASSFWREQPVNEQFF. This chain links TRBV5-1 with TRBJ2-1; TRBD2 aligns across 7 bases. This CDR3 spans 16 amino acids. Trimming at V came to 2 bases and at J to 6 bases, leaving 11 bases not matched to a gene. CDR1 is SGHRS and CDR2 is YFSETQ in the germline V gene. The complete variable domain, with remaining parts taken from reference TRBV5-1 and TRBJ2-1, reads KAGVTQTPRYLIKTRGQQVTLSCSPISGHRSVSWYQQTPGQGLQFLFEYFSETQRNKGNFPGRFSGRQFSNSRSEMNVSTLELGDSALYLCASSFWREQPVNEQFFGPGTRLTVL.

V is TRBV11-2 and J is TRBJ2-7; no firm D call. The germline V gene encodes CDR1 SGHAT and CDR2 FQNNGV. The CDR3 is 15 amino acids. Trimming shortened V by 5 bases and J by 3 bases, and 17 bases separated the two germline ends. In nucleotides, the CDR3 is TGTGCCAGCAGCCCTCTAATCGTGAATAACTACGAGCAGTACTTC. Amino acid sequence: CASSPLIVNNYEQYF.

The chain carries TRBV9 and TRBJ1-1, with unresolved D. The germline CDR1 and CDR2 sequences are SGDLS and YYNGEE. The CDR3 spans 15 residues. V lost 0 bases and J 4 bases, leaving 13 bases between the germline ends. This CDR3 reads CASSVVPYAGTEAFF. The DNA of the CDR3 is TGTGCCAGCAGCGTAGTTCCGTACGCGGGCACTGAAGCTTTCTTT.

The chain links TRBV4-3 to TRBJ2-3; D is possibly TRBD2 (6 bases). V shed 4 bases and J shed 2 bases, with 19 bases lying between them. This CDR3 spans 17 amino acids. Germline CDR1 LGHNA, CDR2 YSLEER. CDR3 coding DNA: TGCGCCAGCAGCCTCGCAGGGCCGGGACTCTACACAGATACGCAGTATTTT. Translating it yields CASSLAGPGLYTDTQYF.

The CDR3 region has the DNA TGTGCCAGTAGTATCGTCCCCCGGGAATCTTATGGCTACACCTTC. Protein product: CASSIVPRESYGYTF. The rearrangement uses TRBV19 and TRBJ1-2; the D is unclear. Germline lookup yields CDR1 LNHDA and CDR2 SQIVND (reference sequence). CDR3 size: 15 residues. V was clipped by 3 bases and J by 5 bases, with 16 bases between them.

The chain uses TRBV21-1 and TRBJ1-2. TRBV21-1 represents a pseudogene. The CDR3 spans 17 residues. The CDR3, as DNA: TGTGCCAGCAGCAAAGTCGTTGAGGGAACGACCTTCGATGGCTACACCTTC. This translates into CASSKVVEGTTFDGYTF.

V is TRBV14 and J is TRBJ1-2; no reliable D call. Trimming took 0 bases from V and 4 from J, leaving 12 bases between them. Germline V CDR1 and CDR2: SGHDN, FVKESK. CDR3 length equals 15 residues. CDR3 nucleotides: TGTGCCAGCAGCCAAGAGCACAGCACGTTCTATGGCTACACCTTC. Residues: CASSQEHSTFYGYTF.

This chain's CDR3 is CAGGAENTEAFF. DNA of the CDR3: TGTGCTGGGGGGGCAGAGAACACTGAAGCTTTCTTT. The chain has TRBV30 and TRBJ1-1; D may be TRBD1 (6 bases). Germline CDR1 reads GTSNPN; CDR2 reads SVGIG (reference sequence). The CDR3 length is 12 residues.

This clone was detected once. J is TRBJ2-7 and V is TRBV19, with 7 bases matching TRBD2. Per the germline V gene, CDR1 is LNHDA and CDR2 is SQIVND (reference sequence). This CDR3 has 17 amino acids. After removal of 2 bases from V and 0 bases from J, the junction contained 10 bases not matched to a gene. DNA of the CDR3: TGTGCCAGTAGTATATTCTTTACGGGGGGTGACTCCTACGAGCAGTACTTC. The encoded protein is CASSIFFTGGDSYEQYF.

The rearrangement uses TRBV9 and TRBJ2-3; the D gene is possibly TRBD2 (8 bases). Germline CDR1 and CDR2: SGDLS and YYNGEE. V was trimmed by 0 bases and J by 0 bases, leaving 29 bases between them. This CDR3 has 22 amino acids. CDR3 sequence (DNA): TGTGCCAGCAGCGTAGGGACAGGCCCCAGGGCAGCGGGAGCCCCTAGCACAGATACGCAGTATTTT. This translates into CASSVGTGPRAAGAPSTDTQYF.

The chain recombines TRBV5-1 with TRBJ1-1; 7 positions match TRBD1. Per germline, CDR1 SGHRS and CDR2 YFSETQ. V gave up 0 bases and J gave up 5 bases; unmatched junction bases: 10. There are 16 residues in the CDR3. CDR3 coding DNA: TGCGCCAGCAGCTTGGGGAGGACAGGTTTAAATACTGAAGCTTTCTTT. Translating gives CASSLGRTGLNTEAFF.

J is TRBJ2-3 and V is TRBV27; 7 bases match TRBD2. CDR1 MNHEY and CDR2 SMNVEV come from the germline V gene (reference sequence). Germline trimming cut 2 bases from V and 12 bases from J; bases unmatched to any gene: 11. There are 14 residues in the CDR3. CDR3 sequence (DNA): TGTGCCAGCAGTTTAAGCGGGACGGTGAGGACACAGTATTTT. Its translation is CASSLSGTVRTQYF.

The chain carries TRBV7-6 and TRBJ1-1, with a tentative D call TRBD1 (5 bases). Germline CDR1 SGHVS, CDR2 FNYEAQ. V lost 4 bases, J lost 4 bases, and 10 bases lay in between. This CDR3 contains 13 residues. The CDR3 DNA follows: TGTGCCAGCAGCTCCGCAGGGTTCACTGAAGCTTTCTTT. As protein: CASSSAGFTEAFF.

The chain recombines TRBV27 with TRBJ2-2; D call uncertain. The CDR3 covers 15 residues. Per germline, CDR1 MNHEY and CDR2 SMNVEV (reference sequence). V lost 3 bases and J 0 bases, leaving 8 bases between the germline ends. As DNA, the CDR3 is TGTGCCAGCAGTTTTCAGGTTCCGAACACCGGGGAGCTGTTTTTT. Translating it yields CASSFQVPNTGELFF.

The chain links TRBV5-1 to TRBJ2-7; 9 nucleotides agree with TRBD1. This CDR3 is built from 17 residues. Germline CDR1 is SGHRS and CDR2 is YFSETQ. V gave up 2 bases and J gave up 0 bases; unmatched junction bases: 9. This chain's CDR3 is CASSLSLGDRVSYEQYF. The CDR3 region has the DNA TGCGCCAGCAGCTTAAGCCTGGGGGACAGGGTCTCCTACGAGCAGTACTTC.

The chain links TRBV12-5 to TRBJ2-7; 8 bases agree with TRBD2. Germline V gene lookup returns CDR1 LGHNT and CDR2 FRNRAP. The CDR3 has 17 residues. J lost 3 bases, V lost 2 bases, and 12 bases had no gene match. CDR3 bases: TGTGCTAGTGGTTTGCTTGCGACTAGCGATGGGTTCTACGAGCAGTACTTC. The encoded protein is CASGLLATSDGFYEQYF.